One sample yielded the 32 T cell receptor beta chains listed below, sequenced in a study of T-cell reconstitution after alpha-beta-depleted transplantation in children. TCRbeta library preparation incorporated unique molecular identifiers. In TCRdb, the PCR reads were re-called with MiXCR into one record per CDR3 protein. The sample has 500,000 to 600,000 distinct CDR3 sequences; about 17% are singletons. The input for sequencing was PBMCs from the stem cell graft donor, taken from the stem cell graft. These TCRs come from a human donor who donated a stem cell graft to a child with acute lymphoblastic leukemia.

A few counts support this clonotype. The V call is TRBV29-1, the J call TRBJ1-1; no definite D call. The CDR3 runs 12 residues. CDR1 is SQVTM, CDR2 ANQGSEA, per germline. Trimming stripped 6 bases from V and 1 base from J, with 9 bases between. The CDR3 DNA reads as TGCAGCGTCCGGTACGGGAACACTGAAGCTTTCTTT. As protein: CSVRYGNTEAFF.

Only a few counts were recorded for this clonotype. The CDR3 sequence: CASSVLGEQFF. The DNA for the CDR3 is TGTGCCAGCAGTGTGCTAGGCGAGCAGTTCTTC. V usage is TRBV12-3 or TRBV12-4 and J usage is TRBJ2-1; D remains ambiguous. This CDR3 region has 11 residues. The ends were cut back, 5 bases at V and 10 bases at J, with 9 bases in the middle.

The chain joins TRBV12-3 or TRBV12-4 to TRBJ2-1; 9 nucleotides align to TRBD1. The CDR3 totals 14 residues. The J segment lost 6 bases and the V segment lost 7 bases, leaving 7 bases of the junction unmatched. This CDR3 reads CASNGQGKVNEQFF. DNA of the CDR3: TGTGCCAGCAATGGACAGGGGAAGGTCAATGAGCAGTTCTTC.

This clonotype was detected ten times or more. The rearrangement uses TRBV29-1 and TRBJ2-1; no clear D gene. Trimming removed 7 bases at V and 9 bases at J, with 22 bases between. The CDR3 extends over 14 amino acids. Germline CDR1 SQVTM, CDR2 ANQGSEA. This chain's CDR3 is CSARVSRAASEQFF. The CDR3 DNA is TGCAGCGCCCGTGTTAGTCGGGCAGCAAGTGAGCAGTTCTTC.

The chain uses TRBV7-8 and TRBJ1-5; no clear D. The CDR3 extends over 14 amino acids. Trimming cost V 1 base and J 3 bases, with 7 bases left between them. Looked up from germline, CDR1 is SGHVS and CDR2 is FQNEAQ. This chain's CDR3 is CASSLDEHNQPQHF. The CDR3 coding sequence is TGTGCCAGCAGCTTAGACGAACACAATCAGCCCCAGCATTTT.

The rearrangement links TRBV6-1 to TRBJ2-2, with 11 bases lining up with TRBD2. The germline gives CDR1 MNHNS, CDR2 SASEGT. V lost 6 bases, J lost 3 bases, and 9 bases stayed unmatched. The CDR3 consists of 17 residues. DNA of the CDR3: TGTGCCAGCAGCCCATGGGGGACTAGCGGTTACACCGGGGAGCTGTTTTTT. Protein sequence: CASSPWGTSGYTGELFF.

The genes are TRBV20-1 and TRBJ2-3, with a tentative D call TRBD2 (5 bases). Germline lookup yields CDR1 DFQATT and CDR2 SNEGSKA (reference sequence). V was clipped by 5 bases and J by 2 bases, with 14 bases between them. The CDR3 has 14 amino acids. CDR3 residues: CSAGSTTNTDTQYF. The CDR3, as DNA: TGCAGTGCTGGTTCGACTACCAACACAGATACGCAGTATTTT.

The genes are TRBV12-3 or TRBV12-4 and TRBJ1-1; D call uncertain. Trimming left V 7 bases short and J 8 bases short, with 11 bases between. The CDR3 spans 11 residues. This CDR3 reads CASNLVIEAFF. The CDR3 nucleotides read TGTGCCAGCAATTTGGTGATAGAAGCTTTCTTT.

The J gene is TRBJ2-7, the V gene TRBV27; TRBD1 agrees at 8 bases. CDR1 is MNHEY, CDR2 SMNVEV, per germline (reference sequence). CDR3 length: 13 residues. Trimming removed 2 bases from V and 9 bases from J; junction bases left unmatched: 6. As DNA, the CDR3 is TGTGCCAGCAGTTTAGGACAGGGCTTCGCGCAGTACTTC. This codes for CASSLGQGFAQYF.

CDR3 sequence reads: CASSTRGETGELFF. DNA for the CDR3: TGTGCCAGCAGCACAAGAGGGGAAACCGGGGAGCTGTTTTTT. The chain employs TRBV7-3 and TRBJ2-2, with D perhaps given as TRBD1 or TRBD2 (5 bases each). The CDR3 is 14 residues long. From germline, CDR1 is SGHTA and CDR2 FQGTGA. Trimming stripped 5 bases from V and 5 bases from J, with 12 bases between.

The V call is TRBV5-1, the J call TRBJ1-2, with D uncertain. Germline V lookup: CDR1 SGHRS, CDR2 YFSETQ. V was clipped by 1 base and J by 3 bases, with 7 bases between them. This CDR3 spans 13 amino acids. Here the CDR3 reads CASSLTSYYGYTF. The CDR3 coding sequence is TGCGCCAGCAGCTTGACAAGCTACTATGGCTACACCTTC. The full variable domain, completed using reference TRBV5-1 and TRBJ1-2, is KAGVTQTPRYLIKTRGQQVTLSCSPISGHRSVSWYQQTPGQGLQFLFEYFSETQRNKGNFPGRFSGRQFSNSRSEMNVSTLELGDSALYLCASSLTSYYGYTFGSGTRLTVV.

This clonotype has just a few counts. V and J are TRBV6-1 and TRBJ2-2, with D possibly matching TRBD2 (6 bases). Trimming stripped 2 bases from V and 7 bases from J, with 17 bases between. The CDR3 length is 16 residues. Germline CDR1 and CDR2: MNHNS and SASEGT. As DNA, the CDR3 is TGTGCCAGCAGTGAACATCGACGGGGGTTCGGCGGGGAGCTGTTTTTT. It codes for CASSEHRRGFGGELFF.

There are a few counts of this clonotype. The rearrangement uses TRBV20-1 and TRBJ2-1; D unresolved. V lost 5 bases, J lost 1 base, and 9 bases lay in between. Germline-derived CDR1 and CDR2 are DFQATT and SNEGSKA (reference sequence). The CDR3 contains 13 residues. The DNA of the CDR3 is TGCAGTGCTCCCCTCCCGTCCTACAATGAGCAGTTCTTC. Amino acid sequence: CSAPLPSYNEQFF.

This clonotype was observed a few times. V usage is TRBV11-2 and J usage is TRBJ2-2; a weak D match, TRBD1 (5 bases). Deletions cut 1 base from V and 4 bases from J, with 10 bases between. The CDR3 runs 15 residues. Germline assignment: CDR1 SGHAT and CDR2 FQNNGV. CDR3 DNA: TGTGCCAGCAGCTTAGTGCAGGGTAGCACCGGGGAGCTGTTTTTT. Protein product: CASSLVQGSTGELFF. The full variable domain, completed using reference TRBV11-2 and TRBJ2-2, is EAGVAQSPRYKIIEKRQSVAFWCNPISGHATLYWYQQILGQGPKLLIQFQNNGVVDDSQLPKDRFSAERLKGVDSTLKIQPAKLEDSAVYLCASSLVQGSTGELFFGEGSRLTVL.

This clonotype was recorded a few times. V and J are TRBV10-3 and TRBJ2-7; the D call may be TRBD1 or TRBD2 (5 bases each). With 3 bases removed from V and 2 bases from J, the gap between germline ends came to 8 bases. CDR3 size: 13 residues. CDR1 is ENHRY and CDR2 is SYGVKD in the germline V gene. CDR3 in amino acids: CAISDGGTYEQYF. The CDR3 DNA is TGTGCCATCAGTGATGGGGGTACCTACGAGCAGTACTTC.

The J gene is TRBJ2-1, the V gene TRBV11-2; 7 nucleotides agree with TRBD2. Trimming removed 3 bases from V and 7 bases from J; junction bases left unmatched: 6. The CDR3 covers 14 residues. Per germline, CDR1 SGHAT and CDR2 FQNNGV. The CDR3 sequence is CASSFSGGPNEQFF. The CDR3 coding sequence is TGTGCCAGCAGCTTCTCGGGAGGTCCAAATGAGCAGTTCTTC.

This clonotype was found many times. V gene TRBV20-1 combines with J gene TRBJ2-1; no reliable D call. Trimming stripped 3 bases from V and 4 bases from J, with 10 bases between. Per germline, CDR1 DFQATT and CDR2 SNEGSKA (reference sequence). This CDR3 has 13 amino acids. The DNA for the CDR3 is TGCAGTGCTAGGACTCCTAAGTACAATGAGCAGTTCTTC. This translates into CSARTPKYNEQFF.

This clonotype was counted a few times. The chain has TRBV12-3 or TRBV12-4 and TRBJ2-3; 9 bases fit TRBD2. The V gene end was trimmed by 3 bases and the J gene end by 2 bases; junction bases not matched to a gene: 6. The CDR3 totals 16 residues. The CDR3 loop reads CASSFRPSGATDTQYF. The CDR3 DNA sequence: TGTGCCAGCAGTTTTCGGCCTAGCGGGGCCACAGATACGCAGTATTTT.

The chain uses TRBV18 and TRBJ2-7; D is perhaps TRBD1 (5 bases). The CDR3 has 16 amino acids. Trimming cost V 3 bases and J 3 bases, with 18 bases left between them. Per germline, CDR1 KGHSH and CDR2 LQKENI. CDR3 sequence: CASSPLQESFYYEQYF. The CDR3 DNA reads TGTGCCAGCTCACCGTTACAGGAATCTTTTTACTACGAGCAGTACTTC. Full variable domain (rest looked up from reference TRBV18 and TRBJ2-7): NAGVMQNPRHLVRRRGQEARLRCSPMKGHSHVYWYRQLPEEGLKFMVYLQKENIIDESGMPKERFSAEFPKEGPSILRIQQVVRGDSAAYFCASSPLQESFYYEQYFGPGTRLTVT.

This clonotype was detected only a few times. V and J are TRBV18 and TRBJ1-1, with 11 bases identical to TRBD1. This CDR3 comprises 15 residues. V shed 5 bases, J shed 6 bases, and the junction held 8 bases outside the gene matches. Germline CDR1 KGHSH, CDR2 LQKENI. The CDR3 DNA is TGTGCCAGCTCATCCCTGGGACAGGGGGAAGCTGAAGCTTTCTTT. Translation: CASSSLGQGEAEAFF.

This clonotype was observed a handful of times. The rearrangement joins TRBV28 to TRBJ2-4, with D unclear. The CDR3 length is 14 residues. Trimming stripped 3 bases from V and 2 bases from J, with 8 bases between. Germline CDR1 MDHEN, CDR2 SYDVKM. CDR3 DNA sequence: TGTGCCAGCAGTTTCACTGGGCCCAAAAACATTCAGTACTTC. Its translation: CASSFTGPKNIQYF. Supplemented by reference TRBV28 and TRBJ2-4, the full variable domain reads DVKVTQSSRYLVKRTGEKVFLECVQDMDHENMFWYRQDPGLGLRLIYFSYDVKMKEKGDIPEGYSVSREKKERFSLILESASTNQTSMYLCASSFTGPKNIQYFGAGTRLSVL.

This chain connects TRBV29-1 to TRBJ2-7; perhaps TRBD2 as D (6 bases). CDR1 and CDR2 from the germline V gene are SQVTM and ANQGSEA. With 5 bases removed from V and 2 bases from J, the gap between germline ends came to 16 bases. This CDR3 is 14 amino acids long. CDR3 in amino acids: CSVHDPRGTYEQYF. In nucleotides, the CDR3 is TGCAGCGTTCATGACCCACGCGGGACCTACGAGCAGTACTTC.

Only a few counts were recorded for this clonotype. J is TRBJ1-1 and V is TRBV5-1; D unclear. V lost 3 bases and J 0 bases, leaving 9 bases between the germline ends. The CDR3 loop spans 14 amino acids. Germline loops: CDR1 SGHRS, CDR2 YFSETQ. Here the CDR3 reads CASSSLAVNTEAFF. The CDR3 nucleotides are TGCGCCAGCAGCTCTCTAGCCGTGAACACTGAAGCTTTCTTT. The variable domain in full, completed from reference TRBV5-1 and TRBJ1-1, reads KAGVTQTPRYLIKTRGQQVTLSCSPISGHRSVSWYQQTPGQGLQFLFEYFSETQRNKGNFPGRFSGRQFSNSRSEMNVSTLELGDSALYLCASSSLAVNTEAFFGQGTRLTVV.

Ten or more counts support this clonotype. The CDR3 reads CAISDQHQGPENTGELFF. CDR3 nucleotide sequence: TGTGCCATCAGTGACCAACACCAGGGGCCGGAGAACACCGGGGAGCTGTTTTTT. The V gene is TRBV10-3, the J gene TRBJ2-2, with D possibly TRBD1 on 6 matching bases. V shed 3 bases and J shed 1 base, with 18 bases lying between them. The CDR3 has 18 residues. The V gene's germline CDR1 is ENHRY and CDR2 SYGVKD.

This clonotype was counted a few times. This chain links TRBV6-1 with TRBJ2-1; 14 nucleotides align to TRBD2. Unmatched junction bases numbered 6, after V lost 10 bases and J lost 7 bases. The CDR3 runs 14 residues. CDR1 is MNHNS, CDR2 SASEGT, per germline. For the CDR3, the DNA is TGTGCCATCACGACTAGCGGGAGGGGTAATGAGCAGTTCTTC. This sequence encodes CAITTSGRGNEQFF.

This clonotype was detected only a few times. The chain combines TRBV9 with TRBJ2-5, with D possibly being TRBD1 (5 bases). CDR1 and CDR2 from the germline V gene are SGDLS and YYNGEE. This CDR3 region has 13 residues. The V end was cut by 0 bases, the J end by 4 bases, with 7 bases between. The CDR3 nucleotides read TGTGCCAGCAGCGTAGAGGGGTCAGAGACCCAGTACTTC. As protein: CASSVEGSETQYF.

This clonotype was counted between two and nine times. V and J are TRBV27 and TRBJ2-7; no firm D call. The V gene lost 3 bases and the J gene lost 2 bases, with 8 bases spanning the gap. The germline gives CDR1 MNHEY, CDR2 SMNVEV (reference sequence). The CDR3 runs to 13 residues. The CDR3 DNA follows: TGTGCCAGCAGTTTGACTGTAGCCTACGAGCAGTACTTC. It specifies CASSLTVAYEQYF.

The chain combines TRBV20-1 with TRBJ2-1, with unresolved D. Germline loops: CDR1 DFQATT, CDR2 SNEGSKA (reference sequence). The V and J ends lost 6 bases and 2 bases respectively, with 20 bases between them. The CDR3 contains 16 residues. The DNA of the CDR3 is TGCAGTGCCGCCTCCCGGACGCACCCCACCTACAATGAGCAGTTCTTC. It translates to CSAASRTHPTYNEQFF.

This clonotype turned up a few times. The V gene is TRBV11-2, the J gene TRBJ2-2; maybe TRBD1 (6 bases). With 5 bases removed from V and 0 bases from J, the gap between germline ends came to 13 bases. The CDR3 totals 16 residues. The germline gives CDR1 SGHAT, CDR2 FQNNGV. The CDR3 DNA reads as TGTGCCAGCAGCCCGATAGGGGGATCGAACACCGGGGAGCTGTTTTTT. Encoded protein: CASSPIGGSNTGELFF.

This chain connects TRBV5-1 to TRBJ1-1, with TRBD1 matching 7 bases. The V gene's germline CDR1 is SGHRS and CDR2 YFSETQ. With 0 bases clipped from V and 1 base from J, the junction kept 3 bases outside the gene matches. The CDR3 length is 15 residues. For the CDR3, the DNA is TGCGCCAGCAGCTTGGGGGGACAGTGGAACACTGAAGCTTTCTTT. Translated: CASSLGGQWNTEAFF.

This clonotype turned up a few times. The chain carries TRBV5-1 and TRBJ2-2; TRBD1 is a possible D gene (6 bases). V dropped 4 bases and J dropped 3 bases, with 19 bases sitting between them. The CDR3 spans 17 residues. Germline loops: CDR1 SGHRS, CDR2 YFSETQ. As DNA, the CDR3 is TGCGCCAGCAGCCTCTTGCCCGGGACAACTTACACCGGGGAGCTGTTTTTT. It translates to CASSLLPGTTYTGELFF.

The V call is TRBV5-1, the J call TRBJ1-5; TRBD1 matches at 7 bases. Germline V CDR1 and CDR2: SGHRS, YFSETQ. V was clipped by 1 base and J by 0 bases; unmatched bases: 16. The CDR3 loop spans 20 amino acids. CDR3 DNA sequence: TGCGCCAGCAGCTTGAGAAGCCCGGGACAGAAAAGACATAGCAATCAGCCCCAGCATTTT. As protein: CASSLRSPGQKRHSNQPQHF.